The 7 T cell receptor beta chains below all came from one sample that was sequenced in a study of cytomegalovirus exposure and HLA in healthy donors. The PCR made use of 60 Vbeta and 13 Jbeta primers. This table comes from immunoSEQ multiplex PCR, and its TCRdb copy is limited to in-frame clones, with some not included. The sample has some 80,000 clones; under 80% are singletons. Sequencing was performed on PBMCs. Every receptor here comes from a man aged 18 to 29 in good health and CMV-seropositive.

This chain connects TRBV6-4 to TRBJ2-2; TRBD2 matches 7 bases. Germline CDR1 reads MRHNA; CDR2 reads SNTAGT. With 4 bases clipped from V and 6 bases from J, the junction kept 8 bases outside the gene matches. The CDR3 sequence is 15 residues long. The CDR3 protein is CASSGVAGRPGELFF. The CDR3 nucleotides read TGTGCCAGCAGTGGGGTAGCGGGCCGCCCCGGGGAGCTGTTTTTT.

V gene TRBV10-3 combines with J gene TRBJ1-1; 10 nucleotides line up with TRBD1. The germline CDR1 and CDR2 sequences are ENHRY and SYGVKD. The trim removed 9 bases at V and 11 bases at J, leaving 6 bases unmatched. The CDR3 covers 11 residues. The CDR3 bases are TGTGCCATATCGACAGGGGGCGCGGCTTTCTTT. It specifies CAISTGGAAFF.

The rearrangement joins TRBV7-8 to TRBJ2-5; 9 nucleotides align to TRBD1. The V gene's germline CDR1 is SGHVS and CDR2 FQNEAQ. CDR3 length equals 14 residues. V lost 3 bases, J lost 5 bases, and 4 bases stayed unmatched. CDR3 in amino acids: CASSLTGGGETQYF. DNA of the CDR3: TGTGCCAGCAGCTTGACAGGGGGTGGGGAGACCCAGTACTTC.

This clone has just one count. The J gene is TRBJ1-1, the V gene TRBV9; maybe TRBD1 (6 bases). The CDR3 is 14 amino acids. Germline loops: CDR1 SGDLS, CDR2 YYNGEE. With 4 bases removed from V and 6 bases from J, the gap between germline ends came to 16 bases. The CDR3 DNA reads TGTGCCAGCAGCCCCCGTTTGCGACAGGCTGAAGCTTTCTTT. Its translation is CASSPRLRQAEAFF.

The rearrangement uses TRBV19 and TRBJ1-1; D uncertain. Germline V gives CDR1 LNHDA, CDR2 SQIVND (reference sequence). The CDR3 covers 12 residues. V dropped 5 bases and J dropped 1 base, with 5 bases sitting between them. CDR3 residues: CASSPGNTEAFF. CDR3 in DNA: TGTGCCAGTAGTCCAGGGAACACTGAAGCTTTCTTT. Based on the CDR3 plus reference TRBV19 and TRBJ1-1, the full variable domain is DGGITQSPKYLFRKEGQNVTLSCEQNLNHDAMYWYRQDPGQGLRLIYYSQIVNDFQKGDIAEGYSVSREKKESFPLTVTSAQKNPTAFYLCASSPGNTEAFFGQGTRLTVV.

V and J are TRBV9 and TRBJ2-1, with TRBD2 identical over 8 bases. This CDR3 comprises 15 residues. V dropped 3 bases and J dropped 2; count of bases not matched to a gene: 4. Germline V gene lookup returns CDR1 SGDLS and CDR2 YYNGEE. CDR3 sequence: CASSALLAAYNEQFF. For the CDR3, the DNA is TGTGCCAGCAGCGCGTTACTAGCGGCCTACAATGAGCAGTTCTTC.

This rearrangement joins TRBV6-6 to TRBJ2-5; TRBD2 agrees at 9 bases. The CDR3 extends over 14 amino acids. Unmatched junction bases numbered 5, after V lost 5 bases and J lost 4 bases. From germline, CDR1 is MNHNY and CDR2 SVGAGI (reference sequence). The CDR3 DNA reads TGTGCCAGCAGTCATAGCGGGAGAGTAGAGACCCAGTACTTC. Its translation: CASSHSGRVETQYF.